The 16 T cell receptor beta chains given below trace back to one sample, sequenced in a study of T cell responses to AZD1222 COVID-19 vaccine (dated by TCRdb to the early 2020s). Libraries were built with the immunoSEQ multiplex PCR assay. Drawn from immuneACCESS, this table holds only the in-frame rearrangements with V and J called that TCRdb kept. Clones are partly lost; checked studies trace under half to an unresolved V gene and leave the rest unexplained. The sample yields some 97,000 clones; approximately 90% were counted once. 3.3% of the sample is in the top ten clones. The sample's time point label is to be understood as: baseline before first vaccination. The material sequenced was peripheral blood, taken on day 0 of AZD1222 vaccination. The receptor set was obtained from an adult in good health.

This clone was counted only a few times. The CDR3 reads CASSFGGKGMAQYF. The CDR3 bases are TGTGCCAGCAGCTTTGGGGGGAAAGGGATGGCGCAGTATTTT. This chain links TRBV5-4 with TRBJ2-3; D might be TRBD2 (6 bases). Germline loops: CDR1 SGHNT, CDR2 YYREEE (reference sequence). The CDR3 totals 14 residues. V lost 2 bases and J lost 10, with 17 bases in between.

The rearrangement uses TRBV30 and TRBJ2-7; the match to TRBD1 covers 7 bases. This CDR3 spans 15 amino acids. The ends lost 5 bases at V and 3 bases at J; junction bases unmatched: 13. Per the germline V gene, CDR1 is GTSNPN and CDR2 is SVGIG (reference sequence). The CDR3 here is CAWRATDRWDYEQYF. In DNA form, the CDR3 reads TGTGCCTGGCGGGCCACGGACAGGTGGGACTACGAGCAGTACTTC.

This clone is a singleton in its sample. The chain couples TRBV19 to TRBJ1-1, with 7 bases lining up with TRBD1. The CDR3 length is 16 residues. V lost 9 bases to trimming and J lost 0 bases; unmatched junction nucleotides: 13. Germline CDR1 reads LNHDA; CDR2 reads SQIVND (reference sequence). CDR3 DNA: TGTGCCAGCCTGGAGGGACAGAGACCGATGAACACTGAAGCTTTCTTT. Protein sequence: CASLEGQRPMNTEAFF. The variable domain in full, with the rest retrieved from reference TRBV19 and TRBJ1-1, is DGGITQSPKYLFRKEGQNVTLSCEQNLNHDAMYWYRQDPGQGLRLIYYSQIVNDFQKGDIAEGYSVSREKKESFPLTVTSAQKNPTAFYLCASLEGQRPMNTEAFFGQGTRLTVV.

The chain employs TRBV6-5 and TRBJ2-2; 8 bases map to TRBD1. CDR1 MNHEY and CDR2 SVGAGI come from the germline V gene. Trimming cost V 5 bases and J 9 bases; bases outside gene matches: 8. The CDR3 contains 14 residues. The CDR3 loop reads CASSPDRGRRELFF. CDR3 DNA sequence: TGTGCCAGCAGTCCAGACAGGGGTAGAAGGGAGCTGTTTTTT.

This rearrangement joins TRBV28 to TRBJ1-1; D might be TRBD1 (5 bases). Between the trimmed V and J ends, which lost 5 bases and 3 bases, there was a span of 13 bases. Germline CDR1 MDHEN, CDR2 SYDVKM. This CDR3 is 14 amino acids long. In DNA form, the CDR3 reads TGTGCCAGCAGTCACAGGTGGAGGGACACTGAAGCTTTCTTT. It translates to CASSHRWRDTEAFF. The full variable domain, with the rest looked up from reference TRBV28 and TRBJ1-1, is DVKVTQSSRYLVKRTGEKVFLECVQDMDHENMFWYRQDPGLGLRLIYFSYDVKMKEKGDIPEGYSVSREKKERFSLILESASTNQTSMYLCASSHRWRDTEAFFGQGTRLTVV.

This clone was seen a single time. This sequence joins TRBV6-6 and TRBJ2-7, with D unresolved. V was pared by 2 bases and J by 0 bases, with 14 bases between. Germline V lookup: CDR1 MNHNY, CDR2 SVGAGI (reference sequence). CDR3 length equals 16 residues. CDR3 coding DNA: TGTGCCAGCAGTTACCGACTGGGAAGTAGCTCCTACGAGCAGTACTTC. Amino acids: CASSYRLGSSSYEQYF.

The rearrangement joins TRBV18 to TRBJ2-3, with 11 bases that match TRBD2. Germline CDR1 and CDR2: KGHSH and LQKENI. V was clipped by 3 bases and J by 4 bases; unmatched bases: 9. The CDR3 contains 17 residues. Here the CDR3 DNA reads TGTGCCAGCTCACCCCTTACTAGCGGGGGTTGGGCAGATACGCAGTATTTT. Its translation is CASSPLTSGGWADTQYF.

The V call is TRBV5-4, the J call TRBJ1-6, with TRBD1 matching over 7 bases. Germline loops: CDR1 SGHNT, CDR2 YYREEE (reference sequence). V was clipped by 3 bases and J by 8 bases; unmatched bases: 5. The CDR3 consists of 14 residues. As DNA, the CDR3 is TGTGCCAGCAGCTCGGACAGGAGGCATTCACCCCTCCACTTT. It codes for CASSSDRRHSPLHF.

CDR3 sequence (DNA): TGTGCCAGCAGCGTAGGCCCGGAGCATGAAAAACTGTTTTTT. It yields the protein CASSVGPEHEKLFF. The chain joins TRBV9 to TRBJ1-4; D is unclear. Germline values: CDR1 SGDLS, CDR2 YYNGEE. Trimming removed 0 bases at V and 6 bases at J, with 9 bases between. The CDR3 consists of 14 residues.

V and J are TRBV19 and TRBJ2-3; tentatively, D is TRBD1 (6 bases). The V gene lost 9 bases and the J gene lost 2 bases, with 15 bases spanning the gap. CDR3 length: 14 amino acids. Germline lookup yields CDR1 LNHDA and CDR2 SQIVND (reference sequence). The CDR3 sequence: CASKQGGVTDTQYF. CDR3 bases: TGTGCCAGCAAACAGGGTGGGGTCACAGATACGCAGTATTTT. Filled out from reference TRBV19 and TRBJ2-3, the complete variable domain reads DGGITQSPKYLFRKEGQNVTLSCEQNLNHDAMYWYRQDPGQGLRLIYYSQIVNDFQKGDIAEGYSVSREKKESFPLTVTSAQKNPTAFYLCASKQGGVTDTQYFGPGTRLTVL.

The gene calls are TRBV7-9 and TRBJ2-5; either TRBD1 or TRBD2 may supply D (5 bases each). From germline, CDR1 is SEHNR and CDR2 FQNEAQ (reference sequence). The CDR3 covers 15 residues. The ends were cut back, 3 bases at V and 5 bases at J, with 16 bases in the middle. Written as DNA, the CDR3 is TGTGCCAGCAGCTTCGTAACGGGGCAAGGGGAGACCCAGTACTTC. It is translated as CASSFVTGQGETQYF.

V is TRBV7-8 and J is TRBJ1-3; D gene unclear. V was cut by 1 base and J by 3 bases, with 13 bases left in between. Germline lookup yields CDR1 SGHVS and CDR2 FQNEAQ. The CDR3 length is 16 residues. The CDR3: CASSLVGGSVGNTIYF. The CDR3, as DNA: TGTGCCAGCAGCTTAGTAGGAGGCTCCGTTGGAAACACCATATATTTT.

CDR3 sequence reads: CASKQVGTRKTGELFF. DNA of the CDR3: TGTGCCAGCAAACAGGTCGGGACTAGAAAAACCGGGGAGCTGTTTTTT. The chain uses TRBV7-2 and TRBJ2-2; 8 bases align to TRBD2. CDR1 is SGHTA, CDR2 FQGNSA, per germline. The CDR3 sequence is 16 residues long. The junction had 12 bases not matched to a gene; V was cut back by 7 bases and J by 5 bases.

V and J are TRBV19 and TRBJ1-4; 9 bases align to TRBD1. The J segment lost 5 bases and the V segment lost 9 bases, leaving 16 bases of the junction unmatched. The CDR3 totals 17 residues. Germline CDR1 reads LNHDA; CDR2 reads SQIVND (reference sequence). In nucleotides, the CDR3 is TGTGCCAGCACCCCCGGGACAGGGTACCCGGGGAATGAAAAACTGTTTTTT. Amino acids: CASTPGTGYPGNEKLFF.

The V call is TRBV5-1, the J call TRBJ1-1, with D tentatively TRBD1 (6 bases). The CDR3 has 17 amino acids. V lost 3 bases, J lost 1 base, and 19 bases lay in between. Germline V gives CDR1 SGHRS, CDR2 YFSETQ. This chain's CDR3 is CASSSQGGGLGNTEAFF. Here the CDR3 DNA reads TGCGCCAGCAGCTCCCAAGGCGGGGGGCTAGGGAACACTGAAGCTTTCTTT.

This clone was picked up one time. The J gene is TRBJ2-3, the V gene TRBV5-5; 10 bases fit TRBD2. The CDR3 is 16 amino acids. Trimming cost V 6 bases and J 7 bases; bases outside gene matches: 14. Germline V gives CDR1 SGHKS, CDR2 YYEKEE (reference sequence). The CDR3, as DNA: TGTGCCAGCACGCCCACGGGACTAGCGAGATCTTATACGCAGTATTTT. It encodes CASTPTGLARSYTQYF.